This T cell receptor (beta chain) appears in the sequencing data of a study of beta chain features in type 1 diabetes. The study, taken as a whole, reports: All four CD4+ subsets from Type 1 diabetes patients carried moderately but significantly shorter TCRB CDR3s. Type 1 diabetes patients had fewer VDJ junction insertions and more deletions.

Expressed TCRB transcripts got sequenced, as all isolated RNA was reverse transcribed. The assay was immunoSEQ multiplex PCR, and TCRdb's table has in-frame clones only and misses some. The sample holds hundreds of thousands of clones, over 13% seen once. As regards this clone: Its antigen remains unknown.

The germline V gene has CDR1 WNHNN and CDR2 SYGVQD (reference sequence). V lost 5 bases and J 7 bases, leaving 18 bases between the germline ends. The CDR3 contains 14 residues. The sequence was collected from a man between 18 and 35 years old with type 1 diabetes. This chain uses TRBV10-1 with TRBJ2-7; D ambiguous. Sample: naive CD4+ T cells from blood. The chain's CDR3 is CASSLWAAPWEQYF. The CDR3 DNA reads TGCGCCAGCAGTCTGTGGGCGGCCCCTTGGGAGCAGTACTTC.